The 13 T cell receptor beta chains presented below share a single source sample, sequenced in a study of Ad26.COV2.S vaccination and SARS-CoV-2 variants. The repertoire was sequenced with immunoSEQ multiplex PCR; TCRdb's copy has only in-frame clones and lacks some. The table has more than 300,000 clones, roughly 90% seen once; the top ten hold about 4.6%. Treatment: 19 received Ad26.COV2.S at low or high dose, single or two shots; several received placebo; per-sample allocation not given. All samples were drawn on day 63, counting from the first vaccine or placebo injection. Sample: peripheral blood, taken in a trial of Ad26.COV2.S vaccine versus placebo. All receptors derive from a person between 18 and 60 years old who received the Ad26.COV2.S COVID-19 vaccine or a placebo.

V gene TRBV4-3 combines with J gene TRBJ1-3; D gene unclear. The CDR3 loop spans 15 amino acids. Looked up from germline, CDR1 is LGHNA and CDR2 is YSLEER. The V gene lost 5 bases and the J gene lost 0 bases, with 11 bases spanning the gap. The CDR3 is CASSREARSGNTIYF. The CDR3 region has the DNA TGCGCCAGCAGCAGGGAGGCCCGCTCTGGAAACACCATATATTTT.

The J gene is TRBJ2-7, the V gene TRBV19, with a tentative D call TRBD2 (7 bases). The germline CDR1 and CDR2 sequences are LNHDA and SQIVND (reference sequence). V was cut by 5 bases and J by 6 bases, with 17 bases left in between. The CDR3 length is 14 residues. The chain's CDR3 is CASSAQGGDREQYF. The CDR3 nucleotides read TGTGCCAGTAGTGCACAGGGAGGGGATCGCGAGCAGTACTTC.

The V call is TRBV28, the J call TRBJ2-3, with 10 bases aligning to TRBD2. Trimming removed 5 bases from V and 2 bases from J; junction bases left unmatched: 13. Looked up from germline, CDR1 is MDHEN and CDR2 is SYDVKM. The CDR3 extends over 18 amino acids. CDR3 amino acids: CASSPRPRTSGITDTQYF. The CDR3 nucleotides read TGTGCCAGCAGTCCCAGACCCCGGACTAGCGGAATCACAGATACGCAGTATTTT.

V and J are TRBV7-9 and TRBJ1-1; no reliable D call. Trimming took off 5 bases at V and 2 bases at J, with 6 bases between the two ends. Looked up from germline, CDR1 is SEHNR and CDR2 is FQNEAQ (reference sequence). This CDR3 has 12 residues. The CDR3 region is CASSRGNTEAFF. The CDR3 DNA is TGTGCCAGCAGCCGGGGTAACACTGAAGCTTTCTTT.

This rearrangement joins TRBV4-1 to TRBJ1-5; D is undetermined. Deletions cut 1 base from V and 1 base from J, with 8 bases between. The CDR3 is 15 residues long. From germline, CDR1 is MGHRA and CDR2 YSYEKL. This chain's CDR3 is CASSQAGTSNQPQHF. DNA of the CDR3: TGCGCCAGCAGCCAAGCCGGCACAAGCAATCAGCCCCAGCATTTT.

The chain has TRBV13 and TRBJ1-1; the D is unclear. V lost 4 bases, J lost 8 bases, and 11 bases lay in between. CDR3 length equals 12 residues. Germline V gene lookup returns CDR1 PRHDT and CDR2 FYEKMQ (reference sequence). The CDR3 sequence is CASSYPGGEAFF. The CDR3 DNA follows: TGTGCCAGCAGCTACCCTGGTGGGGAAGCTTTCTTT.

The chain is built from TRBV5-1 and TRBJ2-1, with no clear D. This CDR3 is built from 14 residues. CDR1 SGHRS and CDR2 YFSETQ come from the germline V gene. V was cut by 7 bases and J by 6 bases, with 17 bases left in between. CDR3 sequence (DNA): TGCGCCAGCGGAATGGGATGGGGTCTCAATGAGCAGTTCTTC. It is translated as CASGMGWGLNEQFF.

This chain uses TRBV19 with TRBJ2-7; D assignment may be TRBD1 or TRBD2 (5 bases each). The germline gives CDR1 LNHDA, CDR2 SQIVND (reference sequence). Trimming left V 4 bases short and J 2 bases short, with 15 bases between. The CDR3 covers 15 residues. CDR3 sequence: CASSKDGGDTYEQYF. The DNA of the CDR3 is TGTGCCAGTAGTAAGGATGGGGGAGACACCTACGAGCAGTACTTC.

The rearrangement uses TRBV3-1 (or the pseudogene TRBV3-2) and TRBJ2-7; a weak D match, TRBD1 (6 bases). The CDR3 loop spans 14 amino acids. V lost 5 bases, J lost 0 bases, and 11 bases lay in between. Germline V gene data show CDR1 as LGHDT and CDR2 as YNNKEL (reference sequence). As DNA, the CDR3 is TGTGCCAGCAGCGGGACATCTCTCTCCTACGAGCAGTACTTC. Translating it yields CASSGTSLSYEQYF.

The J gene is TRBJ1-2, the V gene TRBV3-1 (or the pseudogene TRBV3-2); D ambiguous. Trimming took 0 bases from V and 4 from J, leaving 9 bases between them. The germline gives CDR1 LGHDT, CDR2 YNNKEL (reference sequence). CDR3 size: 14 residues. The CDR3 sequence is CASSQDTQSYGYTF. CDR3 in DNA: TGTGCCAGCAGCCAAGACACGCAGAGCTATGGCTACACCTTC.

The V and J genes are TRBV9 and TRBJ2-1; TRBD1 matches 7 bases. This CDR3 spans 16 amino acids. The V gene end was trimmed by 4 bases and the J gene end by 10 bases; junction bases not matched to a gene: 17. Germline CDR1 and CDR2: SGDLS and YYNGEE. The CDR3 bases are TGTGCCAGCAGCTCACGTTATACGACAGGGACGTTGGAGCAGTTCTTC. It is translated as CASSSRYTTGTLEQFF.

The chain combines TRBV28 with TRBJ1-5, with 7 nucleotides matching TRBD1. From germline, CDR1 is MDHEN and CDR2 SYDVKM. The CDR3 runs 19 residues. The junction had 16 bases not matched to a gene; V was cut back by 5 bases and J by 0 bases. The CDR3 reads CASSIWTGITQHSNQPQHF. In DNA, the CDR3 is TGTGCCAGCAGTATTTGGACAGGAATAACCCAACATAGCAATCAGCCCCAGCATTTT.

The rearrangement joins TRBV11-2 to TRBJ2-1; D possibly corresponds to TRBD2 (6 bases). The length of the CDR3 is 16 residues. Germline assignment: CDR1 SGHAT and CDR2 FQNNGV. Trimming took off 5 bases at V and 1 base at J, with 15 bases between the two ends. The CDR3 DNA sequence: TGTGCCAGCAGCATCAGCGCGGGGATTTCCTACAATGAGCAGTTCTTC. Translated, it gives CASSISAGISYNEQFF.